This TCR beta chain is drawn from a study of T cell responses to AZD1222 COVID-19 vaccine. The study, taken as a whole, reports: Targets within unmutated variant regions were reportedly found for nearly half of spike-specific TCRs. The number of AZD1222 recipients seropositive at baseline was only six. Distributed over spike, vaccine-associated CD4 TCRs predominated at 160-218 and 743-854. It was only after the peak T cell response that any repertoires were sampled.

To note about this clone: Its antigen is not known.

The CDR3 runs 16 residues. J lost 0 bases, V lost 4 bases, and 6 bases had no gene match. Germline V gives CDR1 SGHTA, CDR2 FQGTGA. Data came from immunoSEQ multiplex PCR; TCRdb stores just in-frame clones and leaves some out. This sample has about 78,000 clones, with roughly 86% found just once. Sequenced material: peripheral blood, taken on day 0 of MenACWY control vaccination. The chain has TRBV7-3 and TRBJ2-1; 7 bases fit TRBD2. The sequence was collected from an adult in good health. The CDR3 reads CASSSWGGSSYNEQFF. In DNA, the CDR3 is TGTGCCAGCAGCTCCTGGGGGGGGAGCTCCTACAATGAGCAGTTCTTC.